Following are 2 T cell receptor beta chains from one sample sequenced in a study of post-analysis software for immune sequencing data. Study-level points and caveats: Patients used roughly five TRBV segments, including TRBV5-6, TRBV5-1 and TRBV20-1, more often than controls.

No antigen has been identified for these receptors. Researchers reported that TCR beta cDNA libraries carried unique molecular identifiers. Using its own MiXCR run on the PCR reads, TCRdb lists one record per CDR3 protein. The sample consists of fewer than 700,000 distinct CDR3 sequences, 44% of them appearing once. Material for sequencing was blood. The receptor set was obtained from a girl aged 10 to 17 with multiple sclerosis.

The sample holds a few counts of this clonotype. The rearrangement links TRBV11-2 to TRBJ2-4; the match to TRBD2 covers 13 bases. The J call could be wrong; TRBJ2-7 is a better fit for the DNA end. Per germline, CDR1 SGHAT and CDR2 FQNNGV. CDR3 length: 14 residues. The CDR3 DNA sequence: TGTGCCAGCAGGCCGGGACTAGCGGGACGCGAGCAGTACTTC. Translation gives CASRPGLAGREQYF.

The table lists this clonotype with a count of one. This chain uses TRBV7-9 with TRBJ2-5, with D unresolved. The CDR3 extends over 13 amino acids. Trimming pared 4 bases from V and 5 bases from J, leaving 11 bases between. The germline V gene has CDR1 SEHNR and CDR2 FQNEAQ (reference sequence). The CDR3: CASSSPSSETQYF. The DNA of the CDR3 is TGTGCCAGCAGCTCACCTTCCTCCGAGACCCAGTACTTC.